This TCR beta chain was identified during a study of identical twins. Germline V lookup: CDR1 SQVTM, CDR2 ANQGSEA. The length of the CDR3 is 11 residues. V was clipped by 6 bases and J by 5 bases, with 11 bases between them. TCRdb re-called the 5' RACE reads with MiXCR, one entry per CDR3 protein. The sample consists of approximately 210,000 distinct CDR3 sequences, 15% to 20% of them appearing once. Another study also made use of these data, one on T cells expressing NK-cell markers. This second study says: In four donors, dominant clonotypes made up roughly 28.3-65% of CD3+CD56-NKG2C+ cells.

The sample consisted of CD8+ T cells sorted from blood. This TCR was recovered from a woman in her late teens or twenties in good health. V gene TRBV29-1 combines with J gene TRBJ2-7; D ambiguous. Here the CDR3 reads CSVISWNEQYF. The CDR3 nucleotides read TGCAGCGTCATTTCCTGGAACGAGCAGTACTTC.